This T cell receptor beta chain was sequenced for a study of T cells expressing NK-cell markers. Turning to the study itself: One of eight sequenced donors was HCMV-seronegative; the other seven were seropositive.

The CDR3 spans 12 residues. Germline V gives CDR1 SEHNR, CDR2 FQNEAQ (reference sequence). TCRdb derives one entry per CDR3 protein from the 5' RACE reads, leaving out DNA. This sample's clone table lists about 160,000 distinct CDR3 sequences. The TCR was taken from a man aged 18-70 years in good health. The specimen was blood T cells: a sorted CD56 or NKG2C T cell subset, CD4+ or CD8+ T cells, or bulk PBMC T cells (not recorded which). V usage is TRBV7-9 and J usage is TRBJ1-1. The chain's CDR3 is CASSLIKVEAFF.